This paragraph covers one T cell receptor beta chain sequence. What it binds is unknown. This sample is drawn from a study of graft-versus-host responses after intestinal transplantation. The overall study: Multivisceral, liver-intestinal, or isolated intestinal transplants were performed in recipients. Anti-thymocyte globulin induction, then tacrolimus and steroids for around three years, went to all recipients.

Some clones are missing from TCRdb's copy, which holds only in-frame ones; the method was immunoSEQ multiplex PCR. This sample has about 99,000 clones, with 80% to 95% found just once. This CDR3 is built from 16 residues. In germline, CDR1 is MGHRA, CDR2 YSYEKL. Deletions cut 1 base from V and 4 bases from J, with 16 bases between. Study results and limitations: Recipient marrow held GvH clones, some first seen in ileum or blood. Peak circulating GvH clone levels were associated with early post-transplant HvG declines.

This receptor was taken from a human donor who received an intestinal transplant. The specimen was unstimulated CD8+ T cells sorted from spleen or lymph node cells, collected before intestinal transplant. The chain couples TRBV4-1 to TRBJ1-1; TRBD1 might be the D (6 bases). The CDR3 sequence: CASSQGAKGVVTEAFF. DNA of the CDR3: TGCGCCAGCAGCCAAGGTGCTAAGGGGGTCGTCACTGAAGCTTTCTTT.